The next 15 T cell receptor beta chains were all read from a single sample in a study of T cells in localized non-small cell lung cancer. Method: immunoSEQ multiplex PCR; TCRdb's copy keeps in-frame clones and lacks some. The sample lists approximately 1,600 clones; roughly 21% were seen once. The specimen comprised normal lung tissue next to the tumor, sampled before any cancer treatment. The receptors derive from a woman between 40 and 69 years old with stage III squamous cell lung carcinoma.

A few counts support this clone. The rearrangement links TRBV30 to TRBJ1-4; 8 positions match TRBD1. CDR3 length: 16 amino acids. From germline, CDR1 is GTSNPN and CDR2 SVGIG (reference sequence). J was trimmed by 8 bases and V by 3 bases; bases with no gene match: 14. The CDR3: CAWSVEPGTGGEKLFF. CDR3 DNA sequence: TGTGCCTGGAGCGTTGAACCCGGGACAGGAGGAGAAAAACTGTTTTTT.

This rearrangement joins TRBV11-3 to TRBJ2-7; 7 bases are shared with TRBD2. The CDR3 totals 15 residues. The V gene end was trimmed by 6 bases and the J gene end by 0 bases; junction bases not matched to a gene: 8. Germline V lookup: CDR1 SGHNT, CDR2 YENEEA. CDR3 in DNA: TGTGCCAGCAGGACGCGGGGCGGGAGCTCCTACGAGCAGTACTTC. Amino acids: CASRTRGGSSYEQYF.

This chain links TRBV19 with TRBJ1-2; no clear D. The CDR3 runs to 11 residues. The germline V gene has CDR1 LNHDA and CDR2 SQIVND (reference sequence). Trimming left V 1 base short and J 8 bases short, with 5 bases between. The CDR3 reads CASSIAYGYTF. As DNA, the CDR3 is TGTGCCAGTAGTATAGCTTACGGCTACACCTTC.

The rearrangement links TRBV10-2 to TRBJ1-2; D might be TRBD1 (5 bases). Germline CDR1 reads WSHSY; CDR2 reads SAAADI. Trimming pared 6 bases from V and 0 bases from J, leaving 20 bases between. The CDR3 has 17 residues. CDR3 in amino acids: CASRGSLDRTSNYGYTF. DNA of the CDR3: TGCGCCAGCAGAGGGTCCCTAGACAGAACTTCTAACTATGGCTACACCTTC.

This clone is hyperexpanded in the sample. The genes are TRBV15 and TRBJ1-2; D ambiguous. CDR1 is LNHNV, CDR2 YYDKDF, per germline (reference sequence). The CDR3 extends over 15 amino acids. V was shortened by 3 bases and J by 4 bases, with 15 bases between the two germline ends. The DNA for the CDR3 is TGTGCCACCAGCAGTCCCTCCACTCATATCTATGGCTACACCTTC. As protein: CATSSPSTHIYGYTF.

The chain is built from TRBV11-3 and TRBJ2-3, with 15 bases that match TRBD2. The V gene's germline CDR1 is SGHNT and CDR2 YENEEA. The CDR3 sequence is 17 residues long. J lost 0 bases, V lost 4 bases, and 2 bases had no gene match. This chain's CDR3 is CASSYGLAGGSTDTQYF. The CDR3 DNA follows: TGTGCCAGCAGCTATGGACTAGCGGGAGGGAGCACAGATACGCAGTATTTT.

This clone has more than one count but fewer than ten. The V gene is TRBV15, the J gene TRBJ2-1, with 11 bases matching TRBD2. This CDR3 is built from 16 residues. Germline CDR1 LNHNV, CDR2 YYDKDF (reference sequence). J was trimmed by 5 bases and V by 5 bases; bases with no gene match: 8. CDR3 in DNA: TGTGCCACCAGCTCAAGAAGGGGACTAGCGGACAATGAGCAGTTCTTC. It yields the protein CATSSRRGLADNEQFF.

The gene calls are TRBV15 and TRBJ2-2; 11 bases map to TRBD2. CDR1 and CDR2 (germline): LNHNV, YYDKDF (reference sequence). The CDR3 is 16 residues long. After removal of 8 bases from V and 2 bases from J, the junction contained 7 bases not matched to a gene. The CDR3 sequence: CATHLLAGVNTGELFF. The CDR3 DNA reads TGTGCCACCCACCTACTAGCGGGAGTAAACACCGGGGAGCTGTTTTTT. Supplemented by reference TRBV15 and TRBJ2-2, the full variable domain reads DAMVIQNPRYQVTQFGKPVTLSCSQTLNHNVMYWYQQKSSQAPKLLFHYYDKDFNNEADTPDNFQSRRPNTSFCFLDIRSPGLGDTAMYLCATHLLAGVNTGELFFGEGSRLTVL.

This clone was seen more than once but under ten times. J is TRBJ2-1 and V is TRBV28; D may be TRBD2 (6 bases). V lost 3 bases, J lost 10 bases, and 19 bases lay in between. The CDR3 covers 15 residues. CDR1 is MDHEN, CDR2 SYDVKM, per germline. DNA of the CDR3: TGTGCCAGCAGTTTCCCAGAACGACTAGTGGGAGAGCAGTTCTTC. Amino acids: CASSFPERLVGEQFF. The full variable domain, its missing parts supplied by reference TRBV28 and TRBJ2-1, is DVKVTQSSRYLVKRTGEKVFLECVQDMDHENMFWYRQDPGLGLRLIYFSYDVKMKEKGDIPEGYSVSREKKERFSLILESASTNQTSMYLCASSFPERLVGEQFFGPGTRLTVL.

There are a few counts of this clone. The chain joins TRBV29-1 to TRBJ1-4, with TRBD1 as a possible D gene (5 bases). Germline V gene lookup returns CDR1 SQVTM and CDR2 ANQGSEA. CDR3 length: 14 residues. The germline V and J ends were trimmed by 1 base and 3 bases, with 9 bases remaining between them. CDR3 bases: TGCAGCGTTGAAGGAGGAGGGGCTAATGAAAAACTGTTTTTT. Residues: CSVEGGGANEKLFF.

This clone is classed as large. V usage is TRBV28 and J usage is TRBJ1-4; 7 bases match TRBD1. V lost 0 bases, J lost 6 bases, and 10 bases stayed unmatched. The length of the CDR3 is 17 residues. The V gene's germline CDR1 is MDHEN and CDR2 SYDVKM. The CDR3: CASSLCRATGCDEKLFF. The CDR3 DNA follows: TGTGCCAGCAGTTTATGCCGAGCGACAGGGTGTGATGAAAAACTGTTTTTT.

The rearrangement uses TRBV19 and TRBJ1-2; D gene ambiguous. The V gene lost 3 bases and the J gene lost 6 bases, with 11 bases spanning the gap. The V gene's germline CDR1 is LNHDA and CDR2 SQIVND (reference sequence). This CDR3 is built from 13 residues. The CDR3 loop is CASSITGGNGYTF. In nucleotides, the CDR3 is TGTGCCAGTAGTATTACCGGAGGGAATGGCTACACCTTC.

The chain combines TRBV19 with TRBJ2-7, with TRBD2 identical over 9 bases. This CDR3 contains 14 residues. V lost 7 bases, J lost 0 bases, and 4 bases stayed unmatched. Germline V gene lookup returns CDR1 LNHDA and CDR2 SQIVND (reference sequence). The CDR3 coding sequence is TGTGCCAGTAAAAGACTAGCGGACTCCTACGAGCAGTACTTC. Translating it yields CASKRLADSYEQYF.

The V call is TRBV6-8, the J call TRBJ1-5; D may be TRBD1 (6 bases). The CDR3 is 15 amino acids. Trimming stripped 9 bases from V and 1 base from J, with 16 bases between. Per the germline V gene, CDR1 is MNHGY and CDR2 is SAAAGT. CDR3 loop: CASSRGSGSNQPQHF. The DNA of the CDR3 is TGTGCCAGTTCGAGGGGGTCGGGGAGCAATCAGCCCCAGCATTTT.

The genes are TRBV19 and TRBJ2-6, with D possibly being TRBD2 (5 bases). The CDR3 totals 16 residues. CDR1 LNHDA and CDR2 SQIVND come from the germline V gene (reference sequence). V was trimmed by 6 bases and J by 0 bases, leaving 12 bases between them. The CDR3: CASRFWRSSGANVLTF. The CDR3 nucleotides are TGTGCCAGTAGATTTTGGAGGAGCTCTGGGGCCAACGTCCTGACTTTC.